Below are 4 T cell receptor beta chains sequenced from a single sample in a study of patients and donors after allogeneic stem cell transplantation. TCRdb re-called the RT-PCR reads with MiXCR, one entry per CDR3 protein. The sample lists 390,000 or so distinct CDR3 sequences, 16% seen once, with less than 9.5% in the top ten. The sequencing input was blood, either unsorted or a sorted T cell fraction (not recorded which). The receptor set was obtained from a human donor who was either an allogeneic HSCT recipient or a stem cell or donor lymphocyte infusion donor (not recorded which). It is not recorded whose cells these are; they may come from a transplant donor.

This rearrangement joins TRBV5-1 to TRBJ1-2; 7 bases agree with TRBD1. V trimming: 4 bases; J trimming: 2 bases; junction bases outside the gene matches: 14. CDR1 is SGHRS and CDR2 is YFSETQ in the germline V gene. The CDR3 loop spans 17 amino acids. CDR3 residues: CASSQIHPGQLNYGYTF. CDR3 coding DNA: TGCGCCAGCAGCCAAATACATCCGGGACAGTTAAACTATGGCTACACCTTC.

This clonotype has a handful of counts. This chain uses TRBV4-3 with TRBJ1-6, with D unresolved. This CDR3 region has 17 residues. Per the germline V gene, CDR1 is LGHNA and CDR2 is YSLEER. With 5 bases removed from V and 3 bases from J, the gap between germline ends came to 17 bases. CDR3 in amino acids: CASSVHLQLIYNSPLHF. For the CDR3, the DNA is TGCGCCAGCAGCGTTCACCTGCAACTGATCTATAATTCACCCCTCCACTTT.

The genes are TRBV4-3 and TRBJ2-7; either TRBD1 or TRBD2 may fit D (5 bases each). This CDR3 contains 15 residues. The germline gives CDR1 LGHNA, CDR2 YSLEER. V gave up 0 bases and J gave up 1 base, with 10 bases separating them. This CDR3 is CASSQDGAGSYEQYF. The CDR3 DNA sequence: TGCGCCAGCAGCCAAGACGGGGCAGGGTCCTACGAGCAGTACTTC.

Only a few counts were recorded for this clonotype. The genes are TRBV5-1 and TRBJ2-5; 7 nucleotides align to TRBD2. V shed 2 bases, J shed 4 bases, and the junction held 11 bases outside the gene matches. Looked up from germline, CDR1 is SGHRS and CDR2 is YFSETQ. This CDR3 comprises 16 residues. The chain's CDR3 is CASSFGTKRAGETQYF. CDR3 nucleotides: TGCGCCAGCAGCTTCGGGACTAAGAGGGCGGGAGAGACCCAGTACTTC.